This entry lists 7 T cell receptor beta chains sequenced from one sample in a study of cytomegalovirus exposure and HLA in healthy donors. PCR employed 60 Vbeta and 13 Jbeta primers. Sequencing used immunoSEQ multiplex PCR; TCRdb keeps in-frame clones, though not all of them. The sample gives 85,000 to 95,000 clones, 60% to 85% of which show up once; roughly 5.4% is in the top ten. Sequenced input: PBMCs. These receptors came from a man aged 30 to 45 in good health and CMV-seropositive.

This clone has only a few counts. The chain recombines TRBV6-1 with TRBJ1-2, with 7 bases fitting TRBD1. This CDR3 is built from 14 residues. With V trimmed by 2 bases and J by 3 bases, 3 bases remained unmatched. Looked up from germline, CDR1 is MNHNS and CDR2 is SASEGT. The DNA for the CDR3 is TGTGCCAGCAGTGAATTCACAGGGGACTATGGCTACACCTTC. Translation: CASSEFTGDYGYTF.

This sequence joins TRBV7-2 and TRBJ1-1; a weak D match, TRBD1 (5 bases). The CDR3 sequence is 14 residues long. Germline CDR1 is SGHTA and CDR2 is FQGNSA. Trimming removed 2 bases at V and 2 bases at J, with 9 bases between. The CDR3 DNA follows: TGTGCCAGCAGCTTATTGGGGGGAAACACTGAAGCTTTCTTT. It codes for CASSLLGGNTEAFF.

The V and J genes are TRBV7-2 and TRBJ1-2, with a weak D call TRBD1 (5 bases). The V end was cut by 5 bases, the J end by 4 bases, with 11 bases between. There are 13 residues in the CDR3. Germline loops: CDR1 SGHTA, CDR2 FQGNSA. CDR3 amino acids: CASSQGMSYGYTF. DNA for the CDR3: TGTGCCAGCAGCCAGGGAATGTCCTATGGCTACACCTTC.

CDR3 protein: CASSARLAGGHDEQFF. In nucleotides, the CDR3 is TGTGCCAGCAGCGCCAGACTAGCGGGAGGGCACGATGAGCAGTTCTTC. V and J are TRBV9 and TRBJ2-1, with 14 positions matching TRBD2. The CDR3 totals 16 residues. Germline CDR1 and CDR2: SGDLS and YYNGEE. Trimming cost V 3 bases and J 8 bases; bases outside gene matches: 7.

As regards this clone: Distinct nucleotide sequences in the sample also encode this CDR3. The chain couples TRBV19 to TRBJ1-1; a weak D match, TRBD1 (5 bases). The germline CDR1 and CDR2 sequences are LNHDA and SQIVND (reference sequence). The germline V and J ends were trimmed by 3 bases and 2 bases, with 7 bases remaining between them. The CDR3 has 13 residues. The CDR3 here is CASSIRGNTEAFF. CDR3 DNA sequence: TGTGCCAGTAGTATTAGGGGAAACACTGAAGCTTTCTTT.

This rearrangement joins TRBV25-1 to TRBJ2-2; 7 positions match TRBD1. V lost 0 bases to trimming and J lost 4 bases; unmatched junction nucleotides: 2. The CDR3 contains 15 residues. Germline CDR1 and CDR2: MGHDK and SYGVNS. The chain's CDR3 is CASSEYRGFTGELFF. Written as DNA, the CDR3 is TGTGCCAGCAGTGAATACAGGGGGTTCACCGGGGAGCTGTTTTTT.

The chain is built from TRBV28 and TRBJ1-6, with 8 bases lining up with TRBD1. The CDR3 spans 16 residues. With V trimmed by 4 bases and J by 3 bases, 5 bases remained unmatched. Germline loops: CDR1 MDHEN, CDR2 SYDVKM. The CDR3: CASSSTGESYNSPLHF. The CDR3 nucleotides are TGTGCCAGCAGTTCGACAGGGGAAAGCTATAATTCACCCCTCCACTTT.